This TCR beta chain was documented in a study of T cell repertoires in cytomegalovirus infection. Turning to the study itself: CMV infection plus the matching HLA type was flagged by public TCR beta signatures.

TCRdb re-called the reads through MiXCR, storing one row per CDR3 protein. The table records about 900,000 distinct CDR3 sequences, around 29% of them present only once. Germline loops: CDR1 DFQATT, CDR2 SNEGSKA (reference sequence). This CDR3 is built from 14 residues. The V segment lost 6 bases and the J segment 2 bases; nucleotides outside the gene matches: 9. In the case of this clonotype: Its antigen is currently unknown.

The receptor comes from a human donor in good health (CMV status not recorded). Some clones in this sample may be carry-over from other donors' samples. The chain is built from TRBV20-1 and TRBJ1-2, with TRBD1 matching 7 bases. The sequences come from cultured CD8+ T cells from PBMCs, collected from culture after CMV antigen stimulation. The CDR3 coding sequence is TGCAGTGCAGGCGGGACAGTCCTCAACTATGGCTACACCTTC. Protein: CSAGGTVLNYGYTF.